The clone carrying this T cell receptor (beta chain) was detected once. What it binds is unknown. The source of the sample is a study of CD4+ T cells in melanoma. Broader study findings: CD8+ T cell, macrophage and B cell function reportedly correlated with neoantigen-specific CD4+ T cells. Diverse differentiation states were reported for melanoma neoantigen-specific CD4+ T cells.

Produced via immunoSEQ multiplex PCR; TCRdb's table is partial and in-frame only. The table lists about 10,000 clones, over 65% of them singletons, with 21% in the top ten. Trimming cost V 6 bases and J 1 base, with 10 bases left between them. This CDR3 has 14 amino acids. Germline V gives CDR1 SNHLY, CDR2 FYNNEI. This receptor was taken from a human donor with melanoma. Material: cells from a culture (not recorded whether cultured in vitro). The chain couples TRBV2 to TRBJ1-3, with D perhaps matching TRBD1 (5 bases). The CDR3 sequence is CASRPRVSGNTIYF. CDR3 DNA: TGTGCCAGCAGGCCCAGGGTTTCTGGAAACACCATATATTTT.